This is a list of T cell receptor beta chains from one sample in a study of T cells in localized non-small cell lung cancer. Here immunoSEQ multiplex PCR was the method, and the copy in TCRdb shows in-frame clones only, minus some. The repertoire consists of 15,000 to 20,000 clones, with about 91% occurring once and the leading ten covering approximately 9.1%. This sample comprised peripheral blood, obtained before any cancer treatment. The receptors originated from a man aged 35-69 years with stage I lung adenocarcinoma. CDR3s include the opening cysteine and the closing phenylalanine or tryptophan. Each record gives: J gene, V gene, CDR3 protein.

>TRBJ2-2|TRBV4-1
CASSQGGLSTGELFF
>TRBJ1-2|TRBV7-8
CASSLGTSWGYTF
>TRBJ2-3|TRBV5-1
CASGGRGGAGDTQYF
>TRBJ2-3|TRBV9
CASSARGTRGGYTDTQYF
>TRBJ2-3|TRBV10-2
CASRSGFTDTQYF
>TRBJ2-6|TRBV6-1
CASGQPNSGANVLTF
>TRBJ2-1|TRBV7-9
CASRAALYNEQFF
>TRBJ1-1|TRBV6-6
CASSPGQHLEAFF
>TRBJ2-7|TRBV4-1
CASSQAWDRGGEQYF
>TRBJ1-5|TRBV7-6
CASSPRGANQPQHF
>TRBJ2-4|TRBV2
CARQYRSDKNIQYF
>TRBJ2-7|TRBV6-5
CAAGTRQYF
>TRBJ1-2|TRBV5-1
CASSSDGSDGYTF
>TRBJ1-1|TRBV27
CASRTVSGMNTEAFF
>TRBJ1-6|TRBV19
CASSDDINSPLHF
>TRBJ2-7|TRBV27
CASSLSGGVSYEQYF
>TRBJ2-5|TRBV18
CASSSDSTGETQYF
>TRBJ1-1|TRBV2
CASRAGMNTEAFF
>TRBJ1-6|TRBV5-1
CASSGGQGDSSPLHF
>TRBJ2-1|TRBV5-1
CASSLMTPGTSYNEQFF
>TRBJ2-1|TRBV25-1
CASSEGRSSYNEQFF
>TRBJ2-7|TRBV7-8
CASSFQGEQYF
>TRBJ2-1|TRBV9
CASSKGGLYNEQFF
>TRBJ1-1|TRBV2
CASVRGMDTEAFF
>TRBJ2-2|TRBV4-1
CASGGGRSTGELFF
>TRBJ2-7|TRBV19
CASSATGALPTYEQYF
>TRBJ1-5|TRBV27
CASRRTGGVGNQPQHF
>TRBJ2-2|TRBV5-4
CASSLAAGGPGGELFF
>TRBJ2-1|TRBV5-4
CASSALLGREQFF
>TRBJ1-4|TRBV14
CASSQVNRGELFF
>TRBJ1-1|TRBV19
CASSIGGHTEAFF
>TRBJ1-3|TRBV27
CASSAQGSSGNTIYF
>TRBJ2-7|TRBV6-5
CASSILRGGSYEQYF
>TRBJ1-2|TRBV9
CASSVATGYGYTF
>TRBJ1-4|TRBV7-2
CASSLGGTGGEKLFF
>TRBJ2-3|TRBV30
CAWSVSGSTDTQYF
>TRBJ2-2|TRBV5-1
CASSPDARLAGENTGELFF
>TRBJ2-1|TRBV19
CASSPGTPSEQFF
>TRBJ1-3|TRBV5-6
CASSLDPGASGNTIYF
>TRBJ2-7|TRBV5-1
CASSLTGTPDPYEQYF
>TRBJ1-6|TRBV5-1
CASRAGQRSPLHF
>TRBJ1-5|TRBV10-3
CAIGTGDQPQHF